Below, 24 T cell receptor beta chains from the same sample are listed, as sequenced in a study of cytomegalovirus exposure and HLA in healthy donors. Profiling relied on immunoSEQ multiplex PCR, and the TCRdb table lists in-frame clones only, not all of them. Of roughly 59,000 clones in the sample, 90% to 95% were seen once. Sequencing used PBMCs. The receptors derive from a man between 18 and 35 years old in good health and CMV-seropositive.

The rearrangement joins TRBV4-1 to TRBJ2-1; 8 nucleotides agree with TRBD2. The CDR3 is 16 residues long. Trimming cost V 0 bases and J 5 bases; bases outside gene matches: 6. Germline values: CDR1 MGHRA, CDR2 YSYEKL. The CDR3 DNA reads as TGCGCCAGCAGCCAAGATAGGTCACTAGCGGACAATGAGCAGTTCTTC. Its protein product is CASSQDRSLADNEQFF.

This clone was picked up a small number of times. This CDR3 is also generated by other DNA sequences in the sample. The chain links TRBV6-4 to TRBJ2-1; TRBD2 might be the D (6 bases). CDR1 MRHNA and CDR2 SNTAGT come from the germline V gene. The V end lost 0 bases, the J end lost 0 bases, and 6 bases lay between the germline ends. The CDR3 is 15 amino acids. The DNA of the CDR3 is TGTGCCAGCAGTGACTCTAGCGGCTCCTACAATGAGCAGTTCTTC. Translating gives CASSDSSGSYNEQFF.

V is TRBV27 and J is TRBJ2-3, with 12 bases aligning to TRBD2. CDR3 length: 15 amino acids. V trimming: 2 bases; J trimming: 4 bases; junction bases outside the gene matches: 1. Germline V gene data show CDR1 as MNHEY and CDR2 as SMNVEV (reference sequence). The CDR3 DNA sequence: TGTGCCAGCAGTTTACTAGCGGGAGGGCCAGATACGCAGTATTTT. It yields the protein CASSLLAGGPDTQYF.

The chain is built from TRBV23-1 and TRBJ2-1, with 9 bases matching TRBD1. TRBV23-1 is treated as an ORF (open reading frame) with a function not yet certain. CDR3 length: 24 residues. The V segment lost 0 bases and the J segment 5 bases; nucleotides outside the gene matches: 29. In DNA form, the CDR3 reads TGCGCCAGCAGTCAATCGACCGGGACAGGGCTTCGGGTCTCTAAGGGGTCTGTACACAATGAGCAGTTCTTC. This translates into CASSQSTGTGLRVSKGSVHNEQFF.

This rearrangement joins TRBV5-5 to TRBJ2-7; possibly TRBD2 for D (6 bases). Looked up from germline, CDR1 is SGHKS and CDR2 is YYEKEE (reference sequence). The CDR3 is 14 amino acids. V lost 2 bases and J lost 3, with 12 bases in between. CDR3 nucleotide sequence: TGTGCCAGCAGCTTCGGAGGGGTGGACTACGAGCAGTACTTC. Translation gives CASSFGGVDYEQYF.

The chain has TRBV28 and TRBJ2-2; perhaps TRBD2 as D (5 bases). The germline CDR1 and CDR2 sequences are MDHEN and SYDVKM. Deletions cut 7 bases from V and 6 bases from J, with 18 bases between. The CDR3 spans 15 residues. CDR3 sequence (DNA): TGTGCCAGCAACCAAGCGAGGGCACTCCCCGGGGAGCTGTTTTTT. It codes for CASNQARALPGELFF.

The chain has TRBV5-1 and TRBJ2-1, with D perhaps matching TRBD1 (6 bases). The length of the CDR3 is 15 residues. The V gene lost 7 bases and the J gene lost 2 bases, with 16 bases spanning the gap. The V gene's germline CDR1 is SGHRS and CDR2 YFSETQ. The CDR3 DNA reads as TGCGCCAGCCCGAACAGGGCCGGTCCCTACAATGAGCAGTTCTTC. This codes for CASPNRAGPYNEQFF.

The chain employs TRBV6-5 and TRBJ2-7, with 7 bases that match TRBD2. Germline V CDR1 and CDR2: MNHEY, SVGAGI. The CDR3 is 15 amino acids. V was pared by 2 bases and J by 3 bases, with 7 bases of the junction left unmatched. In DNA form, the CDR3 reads TGTGCCAGCAGTTACCCCCAGCGGGGTTACTACGAGCAGTACTTC. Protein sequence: CASSYPQRGYYEQYF.

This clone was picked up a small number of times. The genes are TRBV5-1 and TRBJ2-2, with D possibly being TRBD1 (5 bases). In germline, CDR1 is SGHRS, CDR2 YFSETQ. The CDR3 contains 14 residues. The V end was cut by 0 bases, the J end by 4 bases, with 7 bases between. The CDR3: CASSLGQSTGELFF. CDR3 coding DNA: TGCGCCAGCAGCTTGGGACAGAGCACCGGGGAGCTGTTTTTT. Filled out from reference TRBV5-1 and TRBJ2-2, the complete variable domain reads KAGVTQTPRYLIKTRGQQVTLSCSPISGHRSVSWYQQTPGQGLQFLFEYFSETQRNKGNFPGRFSGRQFSNSRSEMNVSTLELGDSALYLCASSLGQSTGELFFGEGSRLTVL.

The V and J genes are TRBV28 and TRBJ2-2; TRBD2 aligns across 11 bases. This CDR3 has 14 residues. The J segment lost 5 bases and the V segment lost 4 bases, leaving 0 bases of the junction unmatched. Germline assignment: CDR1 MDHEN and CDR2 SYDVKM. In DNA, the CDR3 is TGTGCCAGCAGTTCTAGCGGGAGGACCGGGGAGCTGTTTTTT. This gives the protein CASSSSGRTGELFF. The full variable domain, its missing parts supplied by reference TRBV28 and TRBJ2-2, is DVKVTQSSRYLVKRTGEKVFLECVQDMDHENMFWYRQDPGLGLRLIYFSYDVKMKEKGDIPEGYSVSREKKERFSLILESASTNQTSMYLCASSSSGRTGELFFGEGSRLTVL.

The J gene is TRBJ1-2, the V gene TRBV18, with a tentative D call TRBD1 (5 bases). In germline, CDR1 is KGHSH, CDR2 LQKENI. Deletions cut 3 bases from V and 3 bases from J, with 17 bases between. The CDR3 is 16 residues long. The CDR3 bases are TGTGCCAGCTCACCCATGGGGGAGGGCTGGCACTATGGCTACACCTTC. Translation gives CASSPMGEGWHYGYTF.

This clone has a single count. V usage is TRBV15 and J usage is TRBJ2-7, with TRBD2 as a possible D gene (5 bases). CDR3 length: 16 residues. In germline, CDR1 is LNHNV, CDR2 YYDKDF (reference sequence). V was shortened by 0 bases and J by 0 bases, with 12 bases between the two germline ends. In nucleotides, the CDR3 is TGTGCCACCAGCAGAGATCGCAGCGGTGCCTCCTACGAGCAGTACTTC. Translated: CATSRDRSGASYEQYF.

This CDR3 is CASSKASPDYGYTF. The CDR3 DNA follows: TGTGCCAGCAGCAAAGCATCCCCGGACTATGGCTACACCTTC. The chain recombines TRBV21-1 with TRBJ1-2. TRBV21-1 is given as a pseudogene. This CDR3 comprises 14 residues.

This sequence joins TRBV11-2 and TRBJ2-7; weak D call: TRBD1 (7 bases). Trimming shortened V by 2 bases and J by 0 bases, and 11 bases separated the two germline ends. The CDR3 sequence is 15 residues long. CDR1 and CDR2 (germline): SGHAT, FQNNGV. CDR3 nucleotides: TGTGCCAGCAGCTTACGACAGGGAGGCTCCTACGAGCAGTACTTC. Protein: CASSLRQGGSYEQYF.

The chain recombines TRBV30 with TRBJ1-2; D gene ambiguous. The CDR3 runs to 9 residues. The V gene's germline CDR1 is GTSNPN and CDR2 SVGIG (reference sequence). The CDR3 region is CPRARGYTF. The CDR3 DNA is TGTCCGCGGGCGCGCGGCTACACCTTC.

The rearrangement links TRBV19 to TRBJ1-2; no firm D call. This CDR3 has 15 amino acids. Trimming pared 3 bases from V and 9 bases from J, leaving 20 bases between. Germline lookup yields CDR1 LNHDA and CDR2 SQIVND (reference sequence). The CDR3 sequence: CASSIVWTSALSYTF. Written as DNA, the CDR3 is TGTGCCAGTAGTATCGTATGGACTTCGGCTCTCAGCTACACCTTC.

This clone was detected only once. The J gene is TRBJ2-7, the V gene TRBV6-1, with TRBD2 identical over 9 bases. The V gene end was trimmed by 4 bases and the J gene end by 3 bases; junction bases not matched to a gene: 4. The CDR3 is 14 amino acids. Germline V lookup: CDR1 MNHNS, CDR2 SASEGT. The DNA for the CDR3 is TGTGCCAGCAGTGGGGCTAGCGGGAACTACGAGCAGTACTTC. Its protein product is CASSGASGNYEQYF.

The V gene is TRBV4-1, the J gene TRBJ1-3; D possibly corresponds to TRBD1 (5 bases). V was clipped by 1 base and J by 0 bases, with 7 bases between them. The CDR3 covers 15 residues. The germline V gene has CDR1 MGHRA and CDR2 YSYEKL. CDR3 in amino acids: CASSQGQISGNTIYF. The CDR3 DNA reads TGCGCCAGCAGCCAAGGACAGATCTCTGGAAACACCATATATTTT.

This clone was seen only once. CDR3 protein: CASSLALAGGQSYNEQFF. The CDR3 coding sequence is TGTGCCAGCAGCTTAGCACTAGCGGGAGGGCAATCCTACAATGAGCAGTTCTTC. This chain connects TRBV11-2 to TRBJ2-1; 13 positions match TRBD2. V shed 1 base and J 1 base; nucleotides not matched to a gene: 4. Germline lookup yields CDR1 SGHAT and CDR2 FQNNGV. The CDR3 has 18 residues.

The CDR3 nucleotides are TGTGCCAGTAGCGACCTACAAGGGGGTGGGGAGACCCAGTACTTC. This sequence encodes CASSDLQGGGETQYF. V and J are TRBV19 and TRBJ2-5; possibly TRBD1 for D (6 bases). CDR1 and CDR2 (germline): LNHDA, SQIVND (reference sequence). This CDR3 spans 15 amino acids. V was shortened by 6 bases and J by 5 bases, with 19 bases between the two germline ends. Full variable domain (outside the CDR3, taken from reference TRBV19 and TRBJ2-5): DGGITQSPKYLFRKEGQNVTLSCEQNLNHDAMYWYRQDPGQGLRLIYYSQIVNDFQKGDIAEGYSVSREKKESFPLTVTSAQKNPTAFYLCASSDLQGGGETQYFGPGTRLLVL.

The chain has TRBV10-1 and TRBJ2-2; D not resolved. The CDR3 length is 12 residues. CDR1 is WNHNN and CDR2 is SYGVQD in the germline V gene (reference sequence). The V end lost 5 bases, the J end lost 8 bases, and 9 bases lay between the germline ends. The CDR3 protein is CASSTTGGELFF. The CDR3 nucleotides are TGCGCCAGCAGTACCACCGGGGGGGAGCTGTTTTTT.

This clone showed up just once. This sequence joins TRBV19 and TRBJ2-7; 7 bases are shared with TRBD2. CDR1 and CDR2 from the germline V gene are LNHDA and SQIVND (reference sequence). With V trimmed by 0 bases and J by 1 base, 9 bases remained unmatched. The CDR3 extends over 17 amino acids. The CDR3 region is CASSIDLRTSLSYEQYF. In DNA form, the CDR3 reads TGTGCCAGTAGTATAGATTTACGGACTAGTCTTTCCTACGAGCAGTACTTC.

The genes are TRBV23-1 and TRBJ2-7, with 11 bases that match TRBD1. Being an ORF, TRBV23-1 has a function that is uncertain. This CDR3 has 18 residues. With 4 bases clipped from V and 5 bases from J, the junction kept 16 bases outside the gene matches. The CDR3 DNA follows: TGCGCCAGCAGTCCAACACGGTTCCGGGACAGGGGGAGCCACGAGCAGTACTTC. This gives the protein CASSPTRFRDRGSHEQYF.

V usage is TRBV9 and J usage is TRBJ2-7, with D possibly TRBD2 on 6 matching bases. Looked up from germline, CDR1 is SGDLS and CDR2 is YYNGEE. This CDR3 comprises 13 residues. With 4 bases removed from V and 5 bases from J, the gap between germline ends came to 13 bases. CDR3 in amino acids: CASSRTGVDEQYF. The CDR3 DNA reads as TGTGCCAGCAGCCGCACGGGGGTCGACGAGCAGTACTTC.